This passage covers 18 T cell receptor beta chains from one sample sequenced in a study of blood T cells in healthy people across ages. For the second PCR, which ran for about 6 to 11 cycles, a sample-barcoded 5' primer and a J-beta primer mix were used. TCRdb re-called the 5' RACE reads with MiXCR, one entry per CDR3 protein. The table has 500,000 to 600,000 distinct CDR3 sequences, approximately 25% seen once; the top ten hold 18%. The sample taken for sequencing was blood. Receptors originate from a woman in her 70s in good health.

This clonotype came up a few times. The chain has TRBV7-3 and TRBJ2-5; maybe TRBD1 (6 bases). The V gene's germline CDR1 is SGHTA and CDR2 FQGTGA. The CDR3 runs to 14 residues. V lost 2 bases and J lost 3, with 10 bases in between. CDR3 sequence: CASSLGGNEETQYF. CDR3 coding DNA: TGTGCCAGCAGCTTAGGGGGCAACGAAGAGACCCAGTACTTC.

This clonotype has only a few counts. The gene calls are TRBV5-1 and TRBJ1-3; D perhaps matches TRBD1 (5 bases). Germline V lookup: CDR1 SGHRS, CDR2 YFSETQ. This CDR3 is built from 18 residues. The V end lost 2 bases, the J end lost 0 bases, and 18 bases lay between the germline ends. CDR3 region: CASSLKTGDLSSGNTIYF. The CDR3, as DNA: TGCGCCAGCAGCTTAAAAACTGGGGACCTGAGCTCTGGAAACACCATATATTTT.

The sample holds a few counts of this clonotype. The V and J genes are TRBV2 and TRBJ2-1; possible D gene TRBD1, 6 bases. Looked up from germline, CDR1 is SNHLY and CDR2 is FYNNEI. This CDR3 comprises 14 residues. V was shortened by 7 bases and J by 3 bases, with 13 bases between the two germline ends. The DNA for the CDR3 is TGTGCCAGCAAGAAAGGGACACACTACAATGAGCAGTTCTTC. Translating gives CASKKGTHYNEQFF.

This clonotype came up many times. The rearrangement links TRBV20-1 to TRBJ1-5; D is uncertain. Trimming cost V 3 bases and J 0 bases, with 6 bases left between them. CDR1 DFQATT and CDR2 SNEGSKA come from the germline V gene (reference sequence). The CDR3 extends over 13 amino acids. CDR3 DNA sequence: TGCAGTGCTAGTGGCGGTAGCAATCAGCCCCAGCATTTT. This encodes CSASGGSNQPQHF.

This clonotype occurred a few times. The CDR3 nucleotides read TGTGCCAGCAGTTCGGCCAAAGGGGAACTGTTTTTT. As protein: CASSSAKGELFF. The rearrangement uses TRBV6-6 and TRBJ1-4; TRBD1 might be the D (5 bases). CDR3 size: 12 residues. The V gene's germline CDR1 is MNHNY and CDR2 SVGAGI (reference sequence). The V gene lost 4 bases and the J gene lost 12 bases, with 12 bases spanning the gap.

This clonotype was recorded a few times. At one end, the junction sequence differs from germline, possibly due to a read error. The chain uses TRBV15 and TRBJ2-7; D is ambiguous. The CDR3 spans 13 residues. In germline, CDR1 is LNHNV, CDR2 YYDKDF (reference sequence). CDR3 loop: CATSREQFYEQYF. The CDR3 region has the DNA TGTGCCACCAGCAGAGAACAGTTCTACGAGCAGTACTTT.

The J gene is TRBJ1-5, the V gene TRBV4-1; D is perhaps TRBD1 (5 bases). CDR3 length: 14 amino acids. V was shortened by 1 base and J by 5 bases, with 9 bases between the two germline ends. Per germline, CDR1 MGHRA and CDR2 YSYEKL. CDR3 DNA: TGCGCCAGCAGCCAAGTACGGGGCGATCAGCCCCAGCATTTT. It codes for CASSQVRGDQPQHF.

The chain links TRBV5-1 to TRBJ2-5; D remains ambiguous. Trimming left V 0 bases short and J 2 bases short, with 11 bases between. CDR3 length: 15 amino acids. The V gene's germline CDR1 is SGHRS and CDR2 YFSETQ. The CDR3 protein is CASSLERLGQETQYF. CDR3 nucleotides: TGCGCCAGCAGCTTGGAGAGGTTAGGTCAAGAGACCCAGTACTTC.

This chain links TRBV28 with TRBJ1-2; no clear D. Germline assignment: CDR1 MDHEN and CDR2 SYDVKM. Trimming took 6 bases from V and 5 from J, leaving 7 bases between them. CDR3 length: 11 amino acids. The CDR3 sequence: CASRWSYGYTF. CDR3 nucleotide sequence: TGTGCCAGCAGGTGGAGTTATGGCTACACCTTC.

This clonotype was seen a few times. This chain uses TRBV11-2 with TRBJ2-5, with TRBD1 identical over 9 bases. Germline V gene sequence: CDR1 SGHAT, CDR2 FQNNGV. After removal of 5 bases from V and 4 bases from J, the junction contained 11 bases not matched to a gene. CDR3 length: 16 residues. The CDR3 DNA follows: TGTGCCAGCAGCACCTCGGACAGGGGAAGGCGAGAGACCCAGTACTTC. Residues: CASSTSDRGRRETQYF. Supplemented by reference TRBV11-2 and TRBJ2-5, the full variable domain reads EAGVAQSPRYKIIEKRQSVAFWCNPISGHATLYWYQQILGQGPKLLIQFQNNGVVDDSQLPKDRFSAERLKGVDSTLKIQPAKLEDSAVYLCASSTSDRGRRETQYFGPGTRLLVL.

The chain recombines TRBV4-2 with TRBJ2-5; D is unresolved. The CDR3 extends over 17 amino acids. Germline values: CDR1 LGHNA, CDR2 YNFKEQ. V lost 4 bases to trimming and J lost 2 bases, with 20 bases between them. The CDR3 sequence is CASSPSGYFSTQETQYF. The CDR3, as DNA: TGTGCCAGCAGCCCTAGTGGGTACTTTAGCACTCAAGAGACCCAGTACTTC.

V and J are TRBV6-5 and TRBJ2-3; no clear D. Trimming removed 5 bases from V and 5 bases from J, with 11 bases in between. In germline, CDR1 is MNHEY, CDR2 SVGAGI. The CDR3 extends over 13 amino acids. The CDR3 sequence: CASSAVLQDTQYF. The CDR3, as DNA: TGTGCCAGCAGTGCGGTGTTGCAAGATACGCAGTATTTT.

J is TRBJ2-5 and V is TRBV7-2; no reliable D call. The J call may be mistaken, given a closer DNA end match to TRBJ2-1. Per germline, CDR1 SGHTA and CDR2 FQGNSA. The CDR3 spans 15 residues. The chain's CDR3 is CASSLDPTRANEQFF. As DNA, the CDR3 is TGTGCCAGCAGCTTAGACCCAACCCGGGCCAATGAGCAGTTCTTC.

This clonotype was seen ten or more times. This chain joins TRBV14 and TRBJ1-1; maybe TRBD1 (5 bases). V shed 3 bases and J shed 6 bases, with 5 bases lying between them. The CDR3 has 11 amino acids. Germline V gene data show CDR1 as SGHDN and CDR2 as FVKESK. For the CDR3, the DNA is TGTGCCAGCAGCCACAGGGCTGAAGCTTTCTTT. Translation: CASSHRAEAFF.

This clonotype came up a few times. This chain links TRBV7-9 with TRBJ1-2, with 9 bases aligning to TRBD1. Trimming removed 4 bases from V and 4 bases from J; junction bases left unmatched: 7. Germline V gene data show CDR1 as SEHNR and CDR2 as FQNEAQ (reference sequence). The CDR3 runs to 15 residues. The CDR3 reads CASSSGTGRSYGYTF. As DNA, the CDR3 is TGTGCCAGCAGCTCCGGGACAGGGAGGAGCTATGGCTACACCTTC.

The chain uses TRBV12-3 or TRBV12-4 and TRBJ2-7; 7 nucleotides match TRBD2. The CDR3 totals 18 residues. The V segment lost 0 bases and the J segment 8 bases; nucleotides outside the gene matches: 19. The CDR3 coding sequence is TGTGCCAGCAGTTTAGCTCTAGCGGCGGTTTGGGGGTTCGGGAAGCAGTACTTC. It is translated as CASSLALAAVWGFGKQYF.

This clonotype was seen more than once but under ten times. This chain connects TRBV20-1 to TRBJ2-5; perhaps TRBD2 as D (5 bases). The J call may be wrong; the DNA end is better matched by TRBJ2-7. The germline CDR1 and CDR2 sequences are DFQATT and SNEGSKA (reference sequence). The CDR3 sequence is 13 residues long. CDR3 in DNA: TGCAGTGCTTCTTCACCAGGACTCTACGAGCAGTACTTC. Its translation: CSASSPGLYEQYF.

A word on this clonotype: One end of the junction varies from germline; a read error may be responsible. The chain recombines TRBV5-5 with TRBJ2-6; TRBD1 agrees at 8 bases. The CDR3 has 15 residues. CDR1 and CDR2 (germline): SGHKS, YYEKEE (reference sequence). The CDR3 protein is CTSSLTGDGANVLTF. For the CDR3, the DNA is TGTACCAGCAGCTTGACAGGGGATGGGGCCAACGTCCTGACTTTC.